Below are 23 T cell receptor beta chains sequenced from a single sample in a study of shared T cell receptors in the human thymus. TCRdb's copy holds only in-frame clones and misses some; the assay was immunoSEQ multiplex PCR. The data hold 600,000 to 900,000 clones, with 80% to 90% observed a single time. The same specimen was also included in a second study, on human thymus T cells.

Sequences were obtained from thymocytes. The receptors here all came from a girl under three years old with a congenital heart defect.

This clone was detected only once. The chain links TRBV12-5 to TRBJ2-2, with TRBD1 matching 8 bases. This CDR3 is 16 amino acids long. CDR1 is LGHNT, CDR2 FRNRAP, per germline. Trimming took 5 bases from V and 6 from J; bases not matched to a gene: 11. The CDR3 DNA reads TGTGCTAGTGGTCTGCTGGGACAGGTTAAAGCCGGGGAGCTGTTTTTT. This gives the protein CASGLLGQVKAGELFF.

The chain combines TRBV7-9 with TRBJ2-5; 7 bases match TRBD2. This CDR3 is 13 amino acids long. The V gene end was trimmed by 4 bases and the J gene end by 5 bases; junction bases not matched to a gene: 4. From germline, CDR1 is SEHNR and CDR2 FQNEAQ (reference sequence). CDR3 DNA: TGTGCCAGCAGCTCTGGGAGGGTGGAGACCCAGTACTTC. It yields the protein CASSSGRVETQYF.

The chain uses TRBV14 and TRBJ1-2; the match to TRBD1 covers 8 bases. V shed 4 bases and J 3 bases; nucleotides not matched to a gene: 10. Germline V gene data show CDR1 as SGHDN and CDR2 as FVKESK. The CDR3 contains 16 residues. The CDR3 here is CASSPKSHRGDYGYTF. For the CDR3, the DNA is TGTGCCAGCAGCCCTAAGTCTCACAGGGGGGACTATGGCTACACCTTC.

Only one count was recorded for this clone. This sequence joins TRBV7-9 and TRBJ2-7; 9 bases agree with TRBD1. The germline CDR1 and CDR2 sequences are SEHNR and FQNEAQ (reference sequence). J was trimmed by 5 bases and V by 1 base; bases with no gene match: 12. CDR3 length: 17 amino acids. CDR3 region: CASSLGRLQGARDEQYF. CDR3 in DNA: TGTGCCAGCAGCTTAGGTAGACTACAGGGGGCTCGGGACGAGCAGTACTTC.

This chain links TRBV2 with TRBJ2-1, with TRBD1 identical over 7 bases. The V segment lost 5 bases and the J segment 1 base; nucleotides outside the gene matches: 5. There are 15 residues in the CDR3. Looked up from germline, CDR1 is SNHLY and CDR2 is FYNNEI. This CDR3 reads CASSPTGESYNEQFF. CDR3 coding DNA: TGTGCCAGCAGTCCTACAGGGGAGTCCTACAATGAGCAGTTCTTC.

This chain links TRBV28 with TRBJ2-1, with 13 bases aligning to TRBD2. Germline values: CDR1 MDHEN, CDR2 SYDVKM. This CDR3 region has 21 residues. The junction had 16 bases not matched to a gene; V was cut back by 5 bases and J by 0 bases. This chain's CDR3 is CASSPPQTILAGGPSYNEQFF. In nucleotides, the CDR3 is TGTGCCAGCAGTCCACCGCAAACAATACTAGCGGGGGGGCCCTCCTACAATGAGCAGTTCTTC.

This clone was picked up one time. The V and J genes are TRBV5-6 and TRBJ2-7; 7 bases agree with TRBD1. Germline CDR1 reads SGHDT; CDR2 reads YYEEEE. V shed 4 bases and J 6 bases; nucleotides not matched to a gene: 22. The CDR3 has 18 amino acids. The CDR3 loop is CASSLRRDSPDLAPEQYF. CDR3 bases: TGTGCCAGCAGCCTCCGCCGGGACAGCCCCGACCTTGCGCCCGAGCAGTACTTC.

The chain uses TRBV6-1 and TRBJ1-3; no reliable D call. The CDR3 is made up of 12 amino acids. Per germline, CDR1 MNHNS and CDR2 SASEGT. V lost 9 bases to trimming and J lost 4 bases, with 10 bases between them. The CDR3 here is CASHELGNTIYF. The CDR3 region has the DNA TGTGCCAGTCACGAGTTGGGAAACACCATATATTTT.

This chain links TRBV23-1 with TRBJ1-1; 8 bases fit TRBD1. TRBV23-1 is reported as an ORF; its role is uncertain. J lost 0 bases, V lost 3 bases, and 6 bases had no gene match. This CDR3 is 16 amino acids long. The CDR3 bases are TGCGCCAGCAGTCAGAGGGACAGGATAATGAACACTGAAGCTTTCTTT. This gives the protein CASSQRDRIMNTEAFF.

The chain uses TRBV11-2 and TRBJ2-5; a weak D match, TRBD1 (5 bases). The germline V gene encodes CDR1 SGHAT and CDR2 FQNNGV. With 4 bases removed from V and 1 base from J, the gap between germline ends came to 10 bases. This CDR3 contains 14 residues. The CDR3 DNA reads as TGTGCCAGCAGCTCCCAAGGGGTCCAAGAGACCCAGTACTTC. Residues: CASSSQGVQETQYF.

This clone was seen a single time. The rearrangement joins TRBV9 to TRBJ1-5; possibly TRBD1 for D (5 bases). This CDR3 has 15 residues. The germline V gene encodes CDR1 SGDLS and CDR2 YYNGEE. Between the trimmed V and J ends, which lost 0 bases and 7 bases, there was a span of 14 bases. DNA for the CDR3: TGTGCCAGCAGCGTAGGCTTGGGGGGGTCCCAGCCCCAGCATTTT. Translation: CASSVGLGGSQPQHF.

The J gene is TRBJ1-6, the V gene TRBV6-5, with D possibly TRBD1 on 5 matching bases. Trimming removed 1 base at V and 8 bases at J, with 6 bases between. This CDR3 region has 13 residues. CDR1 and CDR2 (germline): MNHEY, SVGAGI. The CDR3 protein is CASSYLGDSPLHF. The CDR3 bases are TGTGCCAGCAGTTACTTAGGGGATTCACCCCTCCACTTT.

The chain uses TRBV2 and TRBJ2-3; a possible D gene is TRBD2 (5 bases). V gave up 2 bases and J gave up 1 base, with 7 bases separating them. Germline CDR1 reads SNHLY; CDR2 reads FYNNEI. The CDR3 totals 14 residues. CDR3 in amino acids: CASSELARTDTQYF. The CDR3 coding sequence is TGTGCCAGCAGTGAACTAGCACGCACAGATACGCAGTATTTT.

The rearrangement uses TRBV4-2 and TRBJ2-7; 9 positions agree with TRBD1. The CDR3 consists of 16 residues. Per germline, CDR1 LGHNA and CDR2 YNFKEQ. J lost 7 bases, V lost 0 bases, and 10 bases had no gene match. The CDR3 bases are TGTGCCAGCAGCCAAGAGAGACAGGGGGGTTCTAGGGAGCAGTACTTC. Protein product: CASSQERQGGSREQYF.

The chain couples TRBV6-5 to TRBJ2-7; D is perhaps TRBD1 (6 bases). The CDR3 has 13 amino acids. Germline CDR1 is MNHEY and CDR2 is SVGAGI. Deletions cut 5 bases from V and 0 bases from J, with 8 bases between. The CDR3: CASSPGHSYEQYF. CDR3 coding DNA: TGTGCCAGCAGTCCGGGACACTCCTACGAGCAGTACTTC.

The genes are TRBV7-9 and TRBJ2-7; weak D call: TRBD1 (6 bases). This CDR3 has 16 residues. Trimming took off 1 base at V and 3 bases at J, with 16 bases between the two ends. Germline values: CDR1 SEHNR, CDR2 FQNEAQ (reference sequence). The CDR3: CASSLDPPTGNYEQYF. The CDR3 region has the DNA TGTGCCAGCAGCTTAGATCCCCCCACAGGGAACTACGAGCAGTACTTC.

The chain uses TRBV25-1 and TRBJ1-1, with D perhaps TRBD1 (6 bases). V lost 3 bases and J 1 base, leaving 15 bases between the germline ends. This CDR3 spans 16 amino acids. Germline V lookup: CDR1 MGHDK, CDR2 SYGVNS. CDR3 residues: CASSEGWYRANTEAFF. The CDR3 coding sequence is TGTGCCAGCAGTGAGGGGTGGTACAGGGCGAACACTGAAGCTTTCTTT.

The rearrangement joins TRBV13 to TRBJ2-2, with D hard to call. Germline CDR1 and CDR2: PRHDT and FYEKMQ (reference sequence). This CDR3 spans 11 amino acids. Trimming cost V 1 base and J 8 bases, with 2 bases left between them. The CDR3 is CASSLAGELFF. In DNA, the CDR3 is TGTGCCAGCAGCTTAGCAGGGGAGCTGTTTTTT.

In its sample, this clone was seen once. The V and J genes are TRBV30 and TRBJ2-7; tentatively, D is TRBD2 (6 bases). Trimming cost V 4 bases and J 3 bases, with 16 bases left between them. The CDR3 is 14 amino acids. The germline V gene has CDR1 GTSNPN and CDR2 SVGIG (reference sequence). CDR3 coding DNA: TGTGCCTGGAAAGGGCTCCTGGGAGGCTACGAGCAGTACTTC. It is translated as CAWKGLLGGYEQYF.

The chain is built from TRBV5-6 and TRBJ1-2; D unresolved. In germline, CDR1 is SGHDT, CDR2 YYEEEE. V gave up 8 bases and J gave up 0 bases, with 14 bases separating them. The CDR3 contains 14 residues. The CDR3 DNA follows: TGTGCCAGTAGACGGATGGGCTCTAACTATGGCTACACCTTC. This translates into CASRRMGSNYGYTF.

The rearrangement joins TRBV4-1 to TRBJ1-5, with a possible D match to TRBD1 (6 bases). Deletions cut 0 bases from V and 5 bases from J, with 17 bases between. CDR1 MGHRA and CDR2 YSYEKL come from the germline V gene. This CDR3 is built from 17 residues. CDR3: CASSQDHRVSLDQPQHF. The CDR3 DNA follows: TGCGCCAGCAGCCAAGATCACAGGGTCAGCCTCGATCAGCCCCAGCATTTT.

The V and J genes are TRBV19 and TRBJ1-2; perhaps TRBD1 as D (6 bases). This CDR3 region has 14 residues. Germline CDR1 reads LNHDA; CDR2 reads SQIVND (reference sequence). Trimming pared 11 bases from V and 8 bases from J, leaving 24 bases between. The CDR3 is CASHPPGEMVGYTF. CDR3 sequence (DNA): TGTGCCTCCCACCCCCCAGGGGAGATGGTCGGCTACACCTTC.

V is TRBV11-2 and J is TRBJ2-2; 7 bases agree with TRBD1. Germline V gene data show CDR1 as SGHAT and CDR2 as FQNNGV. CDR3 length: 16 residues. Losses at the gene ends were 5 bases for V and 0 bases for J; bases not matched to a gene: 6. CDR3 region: CASSPDRAPNTGELFF. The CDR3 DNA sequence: TGTGCCAGCAGCCCTGACAGGGCCCCGAACACCGGGGAGCTGTTTTTT.